Shown below are 17 T cell receptor beta chains from a single sample sequenced in a study of T-cell reconstitution after alpha-beta-depleted transplantation in children. The TCRbeta library was prepared with unique molecular identifiers. Using its own MiXCR run on the PCR reads, TCRdb lists one record per CDR3 protein. The data show approximately 500,000 distinct CDR3 sequences, with 25% to 30% seen just once and about 35% held by the top ten. The sequenced sample was PBMCs, obtained before TCRalphabeta/CD19-depleted stem cell transplant. These receptors came from a boy under two years old with Wiskott-Aldrich syndrome, due to receive a stem cell transplant.

This clonotype was seen a few times. V and J are TRBV5-1 and TRBJ1-5; D might be TRBD1 (6 bases). Germline V gives CDR1 SGHRS, CDR2 YFSETQ. The CDR3 consists of 14 residues. Trimming shortened V by 1 base and J by 4 bases, and 9 bases separated the two germline ends. This CDR3 reads CASSLTGRNQPQHF. CDR3 sequence (DNA): TGCGCCAGCAGCTTGACAGGGCGAAATCAGCCCCAGCATTTT.

In this sample, this clonotype turned up a few times. The genes are TRBV7-3 and TRBJ2-1; 10 bases align to TRBD2. The CDR3 loop spans 15 amino acids. Per germline, CDR1 SGHTA and CDR2 FQGTGA. V gave up 4 bases and J gave up 6 bases; unmatched junction bases: 6. The CDR3 DNA sequence: TGTGCCAGCAGCTCCCTAGCGGGAGTTCGCAATGAGCAGTTCTTC. Protein sequence: CASSSLAGVRNEQFF.

The chain couples TRBV25-1 to TRBJ2-1, with 13 positions matching TRBD2. V shed 2 bases and J 2 bases; nucleotides not matched to a gene: 3. The CDR3 contains 17 residues. Looked up from germline, CDR1 is MGHDK and CDR2 is SYGVNS. The CDR3 here is CASSETSGRVTYNEQFF. The CDR3 nucleotides read TGTGCCAGCAGTGAAACTAGCGGGAGGGTCACCTACAATGAGCAGTTCTTC.

This chain links TRBV5-6 with TRBJ2-3; D is perhaps TRBD2 (6 bases). Trimming removed 2 bases from V and 0 bases from J, with 13 bases in between. Germline values: CDR1 SGHDT, CDR2 YYEEEE. This CDR3 spans 16 amino acids. CDR3 DNA sequence: TGTGCCAGCAGCTTACCGGGACTCCTAAGCACAGATACGCAGTATTTT. Translated, it gives CASSLPGLLSTDTQYF.

This clonotype was seen a few times. V gene TRBV6-5 combines with J gene TRBJ2-3, with 7 bases aligning to TRBD2. This CDR3 has 14 residues. After removal of 4 bases from V and 8 bases from J, the junction contained 9 bases not matched to a gene. Germline CDR1 reads MNHEY; CDR2 reads SVGAGI. As DNA, the CDR3 is TGTGCCAGCAGTTGGGGGAGGGTCCCGGGTACGCAGTATTTT. This sequence encodes CASSWGRVPGTQYF.

The gene calls are TRBV10-3 and TRBJ2-5, with 9 bases fitting TRBD2. The CDR3 contains 15 residues. V was clipped by 3 bases and J by 4 bases; unmatched bases: 6. Germline lookup yields CDR1 ENHRY and CDR2 SYGVKD. The CDR3 nucleotides are TGTGCCATCAGTGACAGCGGGAGGACGGGAGAGACCCAGTACTTC. Its translation: CAISDSGRTGETQYF.

This clonotype was seen more than once but under ten times. This chain connects TRBV15 to TRBJ2-7; TRBD1 aligns across 9 bases. V lost 2 bases and J lost 5; bases outside the gene matches: 10. Germline CDR1 and CDR2: LNHNV and YYDKDF (reference sequence). The CDR3 covers 16 residues. The CDR3 DNA is TGTGCCACCAGCAGAAAAAAAGGGACAGGGTTCCACGAGCAGTACTTC. Translated, it gives CATSRKKGTGFHEQYF.

The chain couples TRBV5-1 to TRBJ1-1; D gene unclear. The CDR3 is 14 amino acids. Germline assignment: CDR1 SGHRS and CDR2 YFSETQ. V was clipped by 6 bases and J by 8 bases, with 20 bases between them. CDR3 DNA sequence: TGCGCCAGCAACGGAGACGGACTTGGCGGGGAAGCTTTCTTT. Encoded protein: CASNGDGLGGEAFF. Variable domain in full (rest from reference TRBV5-1 and TRBJ1-1): KAGVTQTPRYLIKTRGQQVTLSCSPISGHRSVSWYQQTPGQGLQFLFEYFSETQRNKGNFPGRFSGRQFSNSRSEMNVSTLELGDSALYLCASNGDGLGGEAFFGQGTRLTVV.

This clonotype was recorded a few times. The V gene is TRBV28, the J gene TRBJ2-7; 10 positions agree with TRBD2. Losses at the gene ends were 5 bases for V and 2 bases for J; bases not matched to a gene: 3. The CDR3 has 14 residues. The germline V gene has CDR1 MDHEN and CDR2 SYDVKM. CDR3 bases: TGTGCCAGCAGTGGGACTAGCGAAGCCTACGAGCAGTACTTC. This translates into CASSGTSEAYEQYF.

This chain joins TRBV4-2 and TRBJ2-1; 9 bases are a match to TRBD2. This CDR3 spans 19 amino acids. CDR1 LGHNA and CDR2 YNFKEQ come from the germline V gene. The V gene end was trimmed by 7 bases and the J gene end by 0 bases; junction bases not matched to a gene: 16. CDR3 residues: CASTPVATSGPSSYNEQFF. The CDR3 DNA reads TGTGCCAGCACCCCAGTGGCGACTAGCGGACCCAGCTCCTACAATGAGCAGTTCTTC.

The chain carries TRBV4-2 and TRBJ2-3, with 8 nucleotides matching TRBD2. The V segment lost 3 bases and the J segment 4 bases; nucleotides outside the gene matches: 9. The CDR3 has 16 amino acids. Per the germline V gene, CDR1 is LGHNA and CDR2 is YNFKEQ. CDR3 region: CASSQGPGLESDTQYF. DNA of the CDR3: TGTGCCAGCAGCCAGGGACCGGGACTAGAATCAGATACGCAGTATTTT.

The chain employs TRBV29-1 and TRBJ1-5; 8 nucleotides align to TRBD1. The junction had 2 bases not matched to a gene; V was cut back by 4 bases and J by 3 bases. The CDR3 is made up of 13 amino acids. Germline values: CDR1 SQVTM, CDR2 ANQGSEA. CDR3 residues: CSVGQGINQPQHF. The DNA for the CDR3 is TGCAGCGTTGGACAGGGGATCAATCAGCCCCAGCATTTT.

The chain couples TRBV20-1 to TRBJ2-5; 13 bases line up with TRBD2. This CDR3 comprises 14 residues. V lost 4 bases and J lost 4; bases outside the gene matches: 3. Germline V gene sequence: CDR1 DFQATT, CDR2 SNEGSKA (reference sequence). CDR3 DNA: TGCAGTGCTATAGGGACTAGCGGGGTAGAGACCCAGTACTTC. Translating gives CSAIGTSGVETQYF.

This clonotype turned up a few times. V is TRBV5-1 and J is TRBJ2-7; 11 positions match TRBD2. The CDR3 loop spans 14 amino acids. Germline V CDR1 and CDR2: SGHRS, YFSETQ. V was clipped by 3 bases and J by 5 bases; unmatched bases: 4. The CDR3 sequence: CASSWSSGRNEQYF. For the CDR3, the DNA is TGCGCCAGCAGCTGGTCTAGCGGGAGGAACGAGCAGTACTTC.

The chain employs TRBV12-3 or TRBV12-4 and TRBJ2-1, with a weak D call TRBD2 (6 bases). The CDR3 is 16 amino acids. Trimming stripped 5 bases from V and 5 bases from J, with 19 bases between. The CDR3 DNA reads as TGTGCCAGCAGTCTTAGGAGGGAGGCCCTCCACAATGAGCAGTTCTTC. This sequence encodes CASSLRREALHNEQFF.

There are a few counts of this clonotype. This rearrangement joins TRBV21-1 to TRBJ2-7; TRBD2 reflects the table's D call only, with no check against the DNA. TRBV21-1 is an annotated pseudogene. The CDR3 contains 18 residues. DNA for the CDR3: TGTGCCAGCAGCAAAGAGGGAGGAAAAACAGCCGTAGATTACGAGCAGTACTTC. It translates to CASSKEGGKTAVDYEQYF.

Only a few counts were recorded for this clonotype. The V and J genes are TRBV20-1 and TRBJ2-1; TRBD2 matches 10 bases. The CDR3 loop spans 16 amino acids. CDR1 and CDR2 (germline): DFQATT, SNEGSKA (reference sequence). V was clipped by 6 bases and J by 2 bases; unmatched bases: 10. Here the CDR3 DNA reads TGCAGTGCGGCCAAAGTAGCGGGAGGAACCTACAATGAGCAGTTCTTC. Protein product: CSAAKVAGGTYNEQFF.